A selection of T cell receptor beta chains follows, all from one sample in a study of blood T cells in healthy people across ages. TCRdb itself ran the 5' RACE reads through MiXCR, one entry per CDR3 protein. The repertoire consists of hundreds of thousands of distinct CDR3 sequences, with more than 35% occurring once and the leading ten covering 15% to 20%. The material sequenced was blood. The receptors derive from an elderly man in good health. The CDR3 runs from the conserved cysteine through the conserved F or W. Each record gives: clone size, J gene, D gene, V gene, CDR3 DNA, CDR3 protein. D genes are given only for firm matches. Expanded clones are given a class, and other clones once, few, many or no size at all.

size: few; J: TRBJ2-5; D: TRBD2; V: TRBV7-2; DNA: TGTGCCAGCAGCTTGGCTAGCGGGACTTACAATGAGCAGTACTTC; CDR3: CASSLASGTYNEQYF
size: NA; J: TRBJ1-5; D: NA; V: TRBV21-1; DNA: TGTGCCAGCAGCAAGTTTCAAGGTAAAGGGGGTCAGCCCCAGCATTTT; CDR3: CASSKFQGKGGQPQHF
size: many; J: TRBJ2-1; D: NA; V: TRBV12-3/TRBV12-4; DNA: TGTGCCAGCAGTTTGGGGCGGCCTCCAAACAATGAGCAGTTCTTC; CDR3: CASSLGRPPNNEQFF
size: NA; J: TRBJ2-1; D: TRBD1; V: TRBV28; DNA: TGTGCCAGCAGTTTCGTGGGGACAGGGCTTAGTAATGAGCAGTTCTTC; CDR3: CASSFVGTGLSNEQFF
size: NA; J: TRBJ2-5; D: NA; V: TRBV20-1; DNA: TGCAGTGCTACCGGTCGACAAGAGACCCAGTACTTC; CDR3: CSATGRQETQYF
size: NA; J: TRBJ2-5; D: NA; V: TRBV6-5; DNA: TGTGCCAGCAGTTACTCGAGTGGTGGGGTAGAGACCCAGTACTTC; CDR3: CASSYSSGGVETQYF
size: NA; J: TRBJ2-5; D: TRBD1; V: TRBV7-2; DNA: TGTGCCAGCAGCTACACAGGGGGCCTGGGAGAGACCCAGTACTTC; CDR3: CASSYTGGLGETQYF
size: NA; J: TRBJ2-5; D: NA; V: TRBV3-1; DNA: TGTGCCGGCAGCCAGACAGTCCTGGAGACCCAGTACTTC; CDR3: CAGSQTVLETQYF
size: NA; J: TRBJ2-7; D: TRBD1; V: TRBV27; DNA: TGTGCCAGCAGTTTTATTGGACAGGGCTACGAGCAGTACTTC; CDR3: CASSFIGQGYEQYF
size: NA; J: TRBJ2-1; D: NA; V: TRBV2; DNA: TGTGCCAGCAGGTCGGACCTGAGGAATGAGCAGTTCTTC; CDR3: CASRSDLRNEQFF
size: few; J: TRBJ2-5; D: TRBD2; V: TRBV14; DNA: TGTGCCAGCAGCCAAGAAGGACTAGCGGGAGACCTCCAAGAGACCCAGTACTTC; CDR3: CASSQEGLAGDLQETQYF
size: few; J: TRBJ2-3; D: TRBD2; V: TRBV5-6; DNA: TGTGCCAGCAGCTTGGCGGGACTAGCGGGAGTTGATACGCAGTATTTT; CDR3: CASSLAGLAGVDTQYF
size: few; J: TRBJ2-4; D: NA; V: TRBV7-2; DNA: TGTGCCAGCAGCTTACTCCCGGAACTAAACATTCAGTACTTC; CDR3: CASSLLPELNIQYF
size: NA; J: TRBJ1-2; D: NA; V: TRBV21-1; DNA: TGTGCCAGTCAACCGGACAGGTCCGACTATGGCTACACCTTC; CDR3: CASQPDRSDYGYTF
size: NA; J: TRBJ2-1; D: NA; V: TRBV20-1; DNA: TGCAGTGCTAGCGGAATGGGCAATGAGCAGTTCTTC; CDR3: CSASGMGNEQFF
size: NA; J: TRBJ2-5; D: NA; V: TRBV12-3/TRBV12-4; DNA: TGTGCCAGCAGTTGGTTCGTGAAAGAGACCCAGTACTTC; CDR3: CASSWFVKETQYF
size: many; J: TRBJ1-6; D: NA; V: TRBV30; DNA: TGTGCCTGGAGTGTCGGGGATAGCTCCTATAATTCACCCCTCCACTTT; CDR3: CAWSVGDSSYNSPLHF
size: many; J: TRBJ2-3; D: NA; V: TRBV4-2; DNA: TGTGCCAGCAGCCCCGAACAGGCAACTAGCACAGATACGCAGTATTTT; CDR3: CASSPEQATSTDTQYF
size: NA; J: TRBJ2-4; D: NA; V: TRBV20-1; DNA: TGCAGTGCTAGTACCCCAGAGGCCATTCAGTACTTC; CDR3: CSASTPEAIQYF
size: few; J: TRBJ2-7; D: NA; V: TRBV7-2; DNA: TGTGCCAGCAGCCCGGGGGTGTCCTTCACCTACGAGCAGTACTTC; CDR3: CASSPGVSFTYEQYF
size: NA; J: TRBJ2-7; D: NA; V: TRBV7-7; DNA: TGTGCCAGCAGGATTCCGGGACTTAACGCTCTTAACTCCTACGAGCAGTACTTC; CDR3: CASRIPGLNALNSYEQYF
size: once; J: TRBJ2-7; D: NA; V: TRBV20-1; DNA: TGCAGTGCTGCGCCGACACGTTCCTACGAGCAGTACTTC; CDR3: CSAAPTRSYEQYF
size: NA; J: TRBJ1-1; D: TRBD1; V: TRBV12-3/TRBV12-4; DNA: TGTGCCAGCAGTTTATCAGGGGGACTGAACACTGAAGCTTTCTTT; CDR3: CASSLSGGLNTEAFF
size: few; J: TRBJ1-1; D: NA; V: TRBV29-1; DNA: TGCAGCGTTGAAGTGGAGGCGGGGGCTGAAGCTTTCTTT; CDR3: CSVEVEAGAEAFF
size: NA; J: TRBJ1-2; D: NA; V: TRBV4-3; DNA: TGCGCCAGCAGCAGGATCGACGGTACCTATGGCTACACCTTC; CDR3: CASSRIDGTYGYTF
size: NA; J: TRBJ2-3; D: NA; V: TRBV7-9; DNA: TGTGCCAGCAGCCGAAGGGGGGGACTGAGTCCCACAGATACGCAGTATTTT; CDR3: CASSRRGGLSPTDTQYF
size: NA; J: TRBJ2-3; D: NA; V: TRBV11-3; DNA: TGTGCCAGCAGCTTAGATTACGTAGATACGCAGTATTTT; CDR3: CASSLDYVDTQYF
size: few; J: TRBJ2-1; D: TRBD2; V: TRBV12-3/TRBV12-4; DNA: TGTGCCAGCAGTTTAGAGCGGGATCCCTACAATGAGCAGTTCTTC; CDR3: CASSLERDPYNEQFF
size: NA; J: TRBJ2-5; D: TRBD1; V: TRBV28; DNA: TGTGCCAGCAGTACCTACAGGGGGTTTACGGAGACCCAGTACTTC; CDR3: CASSTYRGFTETQYF
size: NA; J: TRBJ2-7; D: NA; V: TRBV9; DNA: TGTGTCAGCAGCGGAGGGTCAGGGTACCACGAGCAGTACTTC; CDR3: CVSSGGSGYHEQYF
size: few; J: TRBJ2-5; D: TRBD2; V: TRBV29-1; DNA: TGCAGCGTTGAAGTACTAGCGGGAGAGACCCAGTACTTC; CDR3: CSVEVLAGETQYF
size: NA; J: TRBJ2-5; D: TRBD2; V: TRBV20-1; DNA: TGCAGTGCTAGCCGACTAGCGGGGGGGTTCCAAGAGACCCAGTACTTC; CDR3: CSASRLAGGFQETQYF
size: NA; J: TRBJ1-1; D: NA; V: TRBV12-3/TRBV12-4; DNA: TGTGCCAGCACCTTAGGGGGGCTGGGCACTGAAGCTTTCTTT; CDR3: CASTLGGLGTEAFF
size: NA; J: TRBJ2-1; D: TRBD1; V: TRBV9; DNA: TGTGCCAGCAGCCCCCCCACAGGGGAAGAGACCCAGTTCTTC; CDR3: CASSPPTGEETQFF
size: NA; J: TRBJ2-7; D: TRBD2; V: TRBV5-1; DNA: TGCGCCAGCACCACAGTAGCGGGAGTGTACGAGCAGTACTTC; CDR3: CASTTVAGVYEQYF
size: once; J: TRBJ2-1; D: NA; V: TRBV4-2; DNA: TGTGCCAGCAGCCAAGATGGGGACCCGCGGAATGAGCAGTTCTTC; CDR3: CASSQDGDPRNEQFF
size: NA; J: TRBJ2-7; D: TRBD2; V: TRBV4-2; DNA: TGTGCCAGCAGCCAAGCTCTACTAGCGGAGACCTACAATGAGCAGTACTTC; CDR3: CASSQALLAETYNEQYF
size: NA; J: TRBJ2-6; D: NA; V: TRBV6-1; DNA: TGTGCCAGCGGCCTTCTAACTGTCGGGGCACAATCCTACTCTGGGGCCAACGTCCTGACTTTC; CDR3: CASGLLTVGAQSYSGANVLTF
size: NA; J: TRBJ2-2; D: NA; V: TRBV7-8; DNA: TGTGCCAGCAGCTTACAAGCTGCGGAGCTGTTTTTT; CDR3: CASSLQAAELFF
size: few; J: TRBJ2-1; D: NA; V: TRBV12-3/TRBV12-4; DNA: TGTGCCAGCAGCATCGGGCAGATCTACAATGAGCAGTTCTTC; CDR3: CASSIGQIYNEQFF
size: few; J: TRBJ2-5; D: NA; V: TRBV20-1; DNA: TGCAGTGGTACCGGTGTTGCAGAAGAGACCCAGTACTTC; CDR3: CSGTGVAEETQYF
size: NA; J: TRBJ1-5; D: NA; V: TRBV12-3/TRBV12-4; DNA: TGTGCCAGCAGTCCCGGGGCTAATCAGCCCCAGCATTTT; CDR3: CASSPGANQPQHF
size: NA; J: TRBJ1-2; D: TRBD1; V: TRBV10-3; DNA: TGTGCCATCTTGCGGGACAGGGGGCTCTATGGCTACATCTTC; CDR3: CAILRDRGLYGYIF
size: few; J: TRBJ2-7; D: NA; V: TRBV20-1; DNA: TGCAGTGTCACGAGGGGTTTCTCCTACAATGAGCAGTACTTC; CDR3: CSVTRGFSYNEQYF
size: NA; J: TRBJ2-5; D: TRBD2; V: TRBV28; DNA: TGTGCCAGCAGTTTAATCTCCCGAAGCGGGAGCTGGATTGAGACCCAGTACTTC; CDR3: CASSLISRSGSWIETQYF
size: NA; J: TRBJ2-1; D: NA; V: TRBV12-3/TRBV12-4; DNA: TGTGCCAGCAGTTTAGTTCAGGGAAAGCTGTTCTTC; CDR3: CASSLVQGKLFF